This entry lists 23 T cell receptor beta chains sequenced from one sample in a study of T cell repertoires in cytomegalovirus infection (dated by TCRdb to about 2019). The instrument was an Illumina HiSeq 1500. The public reads were run again by TCRdb, first through fastp at Q25 and then through MiXCR, and only productive beta chains were kept. One record per CDR3 amino acid sequence lists the most common genes and DNA. For this sample the table gives 830,000 or so distinct CDR3 sequences, of which 32% were detected only once. The ten largest make up around an eighth of the sample. The treatment or condition label of this sample denotes: in vitro stimulation with specific CMV peptide epitopes to enrich CMV-specific T cells. Their cognate antigens are unknown. The sequences come from cultured CD8+ T cells from PBMCs, collected from culture after CMV antigen stimulation. All receptors derive from a human donor in good health (CMV status not recorded). Some clones in this sample may be carry-over from other donors' samples.

This clonotype has more than one count but fewer than ten. The chain is built from TRBV28 and TRBJ2-5, with D perhaps TRBD2 (7 bases). Germline lookup yields CDR1 MDHEN and CDR2 SYDVKM. This CDR3 has 14 amino acids. V lost 3 bases, J lost 5 bases, and 13 bases lay in between. The CDR3: CASSFRGGIETQYF. CDR3 sequence (DNA): TGTGCCAGCAGTTTTAGGGGGGGGATCGAGACCCAGTACTTC.

About this clonotype: At one of its ends the junction is not consistent with the germline gene, which may arise from a read error. The rearrangement uses TRBV4-3 and TRBJ2-1; no reliable D call. Germline lookup yields CDR1 LGHNA and CDR2 YSLEER. The CDR3 contains 15 residues. The CDR3 DNA follows: TGCGCCAGCAGCCAGACAACGAACCCATACAATGAGCAGGTCTTC. It specifies CASSQTTNPYNEQVF.

A few counts support this clonotype. This chain links TRBV4-1 with TRBJ1-2; D not certain. The CDR3 is made up of 16 amino acids. Trimming left V 0 bases short and J 3 bases short, with 14 bases between. Germline values: CDR1 MGHRA, CDR2 YSYEKL. The CDR3 reads CASSQDGSFPDYGYTF. The DNA of the CDR3 is TGCGCCAGCAGCCAAGATGGATCCTTCCCCGACTATGGCTACACCTTC.

The chain has TRBV6-6 and TRBJ2-7, with 8 bases fitting TRBD2. The CDR3 has 14 amino acids. J was trimmed by 5 bases and V by 4 bases; bases with no gene match: 7. CDR1 and CDR2 (germline): MNHNY, SVGAGI (reference sequence). The CDR3 DNA reads as TGTGCCAGCAGTTGGCGGGGGGCCGGGGACGAGCAGTACGTC. Protein product: CASSWRGAGDEQYV.

This clonotype was detected many times. Germline is not matched at one junction end, which may reflect a read error. The genes are TRBV7-7 and TRBJ2-7; D gene unclear. Per germline, CDR1 SSHAT and CDR2 FNYEAQ (reference sequence). The CDR3 spans 13 residues. The CDR3 DNA follows: TGTGCTAGCAGCCAAGGTGCTACCTACGAGCAGTACTTC. It is translated as CASSQGATYEQYF.

This clonotype occurred a few times. The rearrangement links TRBV6-5 to TRBJ2-5; the D call may be TRBD1 or TRBD2 (5 bases each). Trimming shortened V by 7 bases and J by 4 bases, and 28 bases separated the two germline ends. The length of the CDR3 is 18 residues. In germline, CDR1 is MNHEY, CDR2 SVGAGI. The CDR3 sequence is CASMGWAGSTPGAETQYF. CDR3 nucleotides: TGTGCCAGCATGGGGTGGGCCGGTTCTACCCCCGGGGCAGAGACCCAGTACTTC.

The chain couples TRBV24-1 to TRBJ1-2, with unresolved D. CDR3 length equals 17 residues. In germline, CDR1 is KGHDR, CDR2 SFDVKD. V was pared by 9 bases and J by 4 bases, with 26 bases between. The CDR3 is CATLDQLGPILFYGYTF. Written as DNA, the CDR3 is TGTGCCACCCTAGATCAGTTAGGCCCGATCCTGTTCTATGGCTACACCTTC.

This clonotype was counted a few times. The genes are TRBV6-5 and TRBJ1-3; possible D gene TRBD1, 6 bases. The CDR3 sequence is 14 residues long. CDR1 is MNHEY and CDR2 is SVGAGI in the germline V gene. V was pared by 2 bases and J by 2 bases, with 7 bases between. The CDR3 reads CASSYGGPGNTIYF. The DNA for the CDR3 is TGTGCCAGCAGTTACGGGGGCCCTGGAAACACCATATATTTT.

The CDR3 nucleotides are TGTGCCAGCAGTGTAGGACAGGGAAGTACCTACGAGCAGTACTTC. Amino acid sequence: CASSVGQGSTYEQYF. The genes are TRBV2 and TRBJ2-7; 8 bases align to TRBD1. Germline V gives CDR1 SNHLY, CDR2 FYNNEI. The CDR3 sequence is 15 residues long. V shed 4 bases and J 2 bases; nucleotides not matched to a gene: 7.

The J gene is TRBJ1-6, the V gene TRBV5-4; possible D gene TRBD1, 5 bases. Between the trimmed V and J ends, which lost 5 bases and 6 bases, there was a span of 15 bases. CDR1 is SGHNT, CDR2 YYREEE, per germline (reference sequence). This CDR3 has 15 amino acids. CDR3 sequence (DNA): TGTGCCAGCAGAGACAGACCCGGATCTAATTCACCCCTCCACTTT. Amino acids: CASRDRPGSNSPLHF.

The chain combines TRBV7-9 with TRBJ1-5, with D possibly matching TRBD1 (6 bases). The length of the CDR3 is 15 residues. The ends were cut back, 4 bases at V and 0 bases at J, with 10 bases in the middle. Germline V gene data show CDR1 as SEHNR and CDR2 as FQNEAQ (reference sequence). The CDR3 region is CASSSGQLSNQPQHF. CDR3 coding DNA: TGTGCCAGCAGCTCAGGACAGCTTAGCAATCAGCCCCAGCATTTT.

The rearrangement uses TRBV28 and TRBJ2-2, with D tentatively TRBD1 or TRBD2 (6 bases each). Trimming took 6 bases from V and 0 from J, leaving 17 bases between them. The germline V gene has CDR1 MDHEN and CDR2 SYDVKM. The CDR3 totals 17 residues. This chain's CDR3 is CASSLIGGTSNTGELFF. The CDR3 nucleotides read TGTGCCAGCAGCCTTATAGGGGGGACCTCGAACACCGGGGAGCTGTTTTTT.

Only a few counts were recorded for this clonotype. The genes are TRBV27 and TRBJ2-6, with 7 bases fitting TRBD2. The CDR3 extends over 12 amino acids. The trim removed 2 bases at V and 12 bases at J, leaving 1 base unmatched. Germline V gene lookup returns CDR1 MNHEY and CDR2 SMNVEV (reference sequence). The CDR3 reads CASSLGEGVLTF. The DNA of the CDR3 is TGTGCCAGCAGTTTAGGGGAGGGCGTCCTGACTTTC. The entire variable domain, with the rest obtained from reference TRBV27 and TRBJ2-6, is as follows: EAQVTQNPRYLITVTGKKLTVTCSQNMNHEYMSWYRQDPGLGLRQIYYSMNVEVTDKGDVPEGYKVSRKEKRNFPLILESPSPNQTSLYFCASSLGEGVLTFGAGSRLTVL.

This chain uses TRBV19 with TRBJ2-1; the D call may be TRBD1 or TRBD2 (6 bases each). This CDR3 is 14 amino acids long. CDR1 LNHDA and CDR2 SQIVND come from the germline V gene (reference sequence). V shed 4 bases and J shed 10 bases, with 17 bases lying between them. The CDR3 DNA is TGTGCCAGTAGTAAAGGGGGACTCCGAACGGAGCAGTTCTTC. This sequence encodes CASSKGGLRTEQFF. The full variable domain, in which reference TRBV19 and TRBJ2-1 provide the parts outside the CDR3, is DGGITQSPKYLFRKEGQNVTLSCEQNLNHDAMYWYRQDPGQGLRLIYYSQIVNDFQKGDIAEGYSVSREKKESFPLTVTSAQKNPTAFYLCASSKGGLRTEQFFGPGTRLTVL.

The genes are TRBV29-1 and TRBJ2-3, with D uncertain. V lost 6 bases to trimming and J lost 6 bases, with 13 bases between them. In germline, CDR1 is SQVTM, CDR2 ANQGSEA. The CDR3 consists of 12 residues. CDR3 bases: TGCAGCGTGGGCCCATTGGGGGATACGCAGTATTTT. It codes for CSVGPLGDTQYF.

This clonotype was seen at least ten times. The chain carries TRBV7-9 and TRBJ1-1, with D perhaps matching TRBD1 (5 bases). The germline V and J ends were trimmed by 1 base and 4 bases, with 13 bases remaining between them. The CDR3 is made up of 15 amino acids. The V gene's germline CDR1 is SEHNR and CDR2 FQNEAQ (reference sequence). The CDR3 here is CASSLVDTRATEAFF. The DNA of the CDR3 is TGTGCCAGCAGCTTAGTTGACACCAGGGCCACTGAAGCTTTCTTT.

V and J are TRBV4-2 and TRBJ1-5, with 7 bases identical to TRBD1. The CDR3 extends over 15 amino acids. Germline V gene lookup returns CDR1 LGHNA and CDR2 YNFKEQ. The trim removed 0 bases at V and 7 bases at J, leaving 6 bases unmatched. CDR3 region: CASSQDLGQYQPQHF. The CDR3 bases are TGTGCCAGCAGCCAAGATCTGGGACAGTACCAGCCCCAGCATTTT.

The V call is TRBV7-9, the J call TRBJ2-1, with 10 bases identical to TRBD1. Trimming cost V 5 bases and J 8 bases; bases outside gene matches: 12. The CDR3 sequence is 16 residues long. CDR1 SEHNR and CDR2 FQNEAQ come from the germline V gene (reference sequence). The CDR3 is CASSTPGQGNHDEQFF. For the CDR3, the DNA is TGTGCCAGCAGCACGCCGGGACAGGGGAACCACGATGAGCAGTTCTTC.

This clonotype has just a few counts. This rearrangement joins TRBV5-6 to TRBJ2-1; the D gene is possibly TRBD2 (5 bases). The germline CDR1 and CDR2 sequences are SGHDT and YYEEEE. The CDR3 sequence is 17 residues long. The germline V and J ends were trimmed by 6 bases and 6 bases, with 25 bases remaining between them. The CDR3 DNA reads TGTGCCAGCATCCCGCCGCGGACTGAGGGAAGTACCAATGAGCAGTTCTTC. Translating it yields CASIPPRTEGSTNEQFF.

This clonotype came up a few times. This chain joins TRBV18 and TRBJ2-7; 7 bases fit TRBD1. The CDR3 has 14 amino acids. The germline gives CDR1 KGHSH, CDR2 LQKENI. V shed 2 bases and J 2 bases; nucleotides not matched to a gene: 3. The CDR3 bases are TGTGCCAGCTCACCAGGGGACAGAACCTACGAGCAGTACGTC. This sequence encodes CASSPGDRTYEQYV.

A remark on this clonotype: This may be a read error, as it is one base from a much larger clone. The chain is built from TRBV12-3 or TRBV12-4 and TRBJ2-3, with D possibly matching TRBD2 (5 bases). This CDR3 has 16 residues. This CDR3 reads CASTPVGGPFTDTRYF. The CDR3 DNA sequence: TGTGCCAGCACACCCGTAGGAGGCCCTTTCACAGATACGCGGTATTTT.

The genes are TRBV7-3 and TRBJ2-1; TRBD2 matches 16 bases. The CDR3 has 18 amino acids. Germline values: CDR1 SGHTA, CDR2 FQGTGA. The J segment lost 5 bases and the V segment lost 1 base, leaving 5 bases of the junction unmatched. CDR3 loop: CASSLKVGLAGGNNEQFF. The CDR3 nucleotides are TGTGCCAGCAGCTTAAAGGTGGGACTAGCGGGGGGGAACAATGAGCAGTTCTTC. Drawing the rest from reference TRBV7-3 and TRBJ2-1, the complete variable domain is GAGVSQTPSNKVTEKGKYVELRCDPISGHTALYWYRQSLGQGPEFLIYFQGTGAADDSGLPNDRFFAVRPEGSVSTLKIQRTERGDSAVYLCASSLKVGLAGGNNEQFFGPGTRLTVL.

The genes are TRBV6-6 and TRBJ2-7, with 8 bases aligning to TRBD2. The CDR3 loop spans 16 amino acids. Trimming cost V 7 bases and J 6 bases; bases outside gene matches: 17. Germline CDR1 and CDR2: MNHNY and SVGAGI (reference sequence). The DNA of the CDR3 is TGTGCCAGCACCCCCGGGTGGCTAGCGGGTCTCACCGAGCAGTACGTC. Its translation: CASTPGWLAGLTEQYV.